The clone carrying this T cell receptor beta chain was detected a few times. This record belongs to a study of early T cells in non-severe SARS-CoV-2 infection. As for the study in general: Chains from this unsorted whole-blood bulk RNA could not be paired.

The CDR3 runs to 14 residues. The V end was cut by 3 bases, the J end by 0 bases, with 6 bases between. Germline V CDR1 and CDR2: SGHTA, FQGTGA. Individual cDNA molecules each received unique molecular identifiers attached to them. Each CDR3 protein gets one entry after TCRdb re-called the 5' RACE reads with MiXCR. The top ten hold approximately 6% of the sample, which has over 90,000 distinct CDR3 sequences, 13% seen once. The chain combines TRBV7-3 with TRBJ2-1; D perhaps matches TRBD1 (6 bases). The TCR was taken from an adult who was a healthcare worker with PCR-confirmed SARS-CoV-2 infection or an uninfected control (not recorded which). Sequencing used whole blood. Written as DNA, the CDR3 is TGTGCCAGCAGCTTGGACAGCTCCTACAATGAGCAGTTCTTC. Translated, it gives CASSLDSSYNEQFF. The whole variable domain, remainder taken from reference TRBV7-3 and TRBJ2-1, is GAGVSQTPSNKVTEKGKYVELRCDPISGHTALYWYRQSLGQGPEFLIYFQGTGAADDSGLPNDRFFAVRPEGSVSTLKIQRTERGDSAVYLCASSLDSSYNEQFFGPGTRLTVL.